This T cell receptor (beta chain) was obtained from a study of blood T cell repertoires in COVID-19. As for the study in general: Sites in the United States, Italy and Spain provided acute and convalescent COVID-19 samples.

The authors' processing: Quantification of nucleated cells was approximated via reference gene primer amplification. Data came from immunoSEQ multiplex PCR; TCRdb stores just in-frame clones and leaves some out. From that table come the V and J calls and clone size; the DNA was used to work out D and trimming. The repertoire holds more than 200,000 clones, with about 91% as singletons. Seattle's enrolled individuals joined amid active infection and were then monitored longitudinally. This CDR3 has 13 amino acids. Trimming took off 1 base at V and 6 bases at J, with 7 bases between the two ends. Germline CDR1 reads SEHNR; CDR2 reads FQNEAQ (reference sequence).

The chain uses TRBV7-9 and TRBJ2-1; no clear D. The sequencing input was peripheral blood. The receptor was isolated from a woman aged 30 to 39 with COVID-19, enrolled during active disease. CDR3: CASSLERGNEQFF. DNA for the CDR3: TGTGCCAGCAGCTTAGAACGCGGCAATGAGCAGTTCTTC.